These 20 T cell receptor beta chains originate from one sample sequenced in a study of blood T cells in healthy people across ages. A second 7 to 11 cycle PCR used barcoded and J-beta primers. TCRdb used MiXCR to reprocess the 5' RACE reads, holding one entry per CDR3 protein. The table lists fewer than 1,000,000 distinct CDR3 sequences, 46% of them singletons, with 15% to 20% in the top ten. The material sequenced was blood. The origin of the receptors is an elderly man in good health.

The genes are TRBV5-1 and TRBJ1-2, with 8 bases lining up with TRBD1. The CDR3 is made up of 14 amino acids. The germline V gene has CDR1 SGHRS and CDR2 YFSETQ. V lost 4 bases to trimming and J lost 6 bases; unmatched junction nucleotides: 8. CDR3 protein: CASSGGQGPNGYTF. Here the CDR3 DNA reads TGCGCCAGCAGCGGTGGACAGGGCCCTAATGGCTACACCTTC.

V and J are TRBV6-2 or TRBV6-3 and TRBJ2-5, with D hard to call. Germline values: CDR1 MNHEY, CDR2 SVGEGT. CDR3 size: 11 residues. V lost 6 bases, J lost 4 bases, and 6 bases lay in between. The DNA for the CDR3 is TGTGCCAGCAGGCAACTAGAGACCCAGTACTTC. Translating gives CASRQLETQYF.

This chain connects TRBV29-1 to TRBJ2-2; possible D gene TRBD2, 6 bases. The CDR3 has 15 residues. The V gene's germline CDR1 is SQVTM and CDR2 ANQGSEA. Trimming removed 5 bases at V and 5 bases at J, with 18 bases between. The CDR3 region is CSVRDFGRGTGELFF. The CDR3 region has the DNA TGCAGCGTTCGGGATTTCGGTCGGGGGACCGGGGAGCTGTTTTTT.

The rearrangement links TRBV24-1 to TRBJ2-1; 12 bases are a match to TRBD2. The CDR3 sequence is 15 residues long. V was pared by 3 bases and J by 7 bases, with 3 bases of the junction left unmatched. Germline-derived CDR1 and CDR2 are KGHDR and SFDVKD. CDR3 coding DNA: TGTGCCACCAGTGATCGACTAGCGGGAGAGAATGAGCAGTTCTTC. Protein: CATSDRLAGENEQFF.

This clonotype has more than one count but fewer than ten. The rearrangement uses TRBV28 and TRBJ1-4, with 7 bases aligning to TRBD1. The CDR3 contains 14 residues. Germline CDR1 reads MDHEN; CDR2 reads SYDVKM. The J segment lost 7 bases and the V segment lost 5 bases, leaving 7 bases of the junction unmatched. For the CDR3, the DNA is TGTGCCAGCAGTCTCGAGGACAGGTCTGAAAAACTGTTTTTT. This sequence encodes CASSLEDRSEKLFF. The full variable domain, rest sourced from reference TRBV28 and TRBJ1-4, is DVKVTQSSRYLVKRTGEKVFLECVQDMDHENMFWYRQDPGLGLRLIYFSYDVKMKEKGDIPEGYSVSREKKERFSLILESASTNQTSMYLCASSLEDRSEKLFFGSGTQLSVL.

The chain combines TRBV28 with TRBJ2-3, with TRBD1 matching over 8 bases. In germline, CDR1 is MDHEN, CDR2 SYDVKM. Trimming removed 6 bases from V and 2 bases from J; junction bases left unmatched: 7. This CDR3 spans 15 amino acids. CDR3 loop: CASSSGTGNTDTQYF. CDR3 sequence (DNA): TGTGCCAGCAGCTCCGGGACAGGAAACACAGATACGCAGTATTTT.

This clonotype has just one count. The chain employs TRBV4-3 and TRBJ2-1; TRBD2 is a possible D gene (6 bases). The J call may be wrong; the DNA end is better matched by TRBJ2-7. The CDR3 loop spans 14 amino acids. CDR1 is LGHNA and CDR2 is YSLEER in the germline V gene. The CDR3 spells CASSQGLVGNEQYF. CDR3 bases: TGCGCCAGCAGCCAAGGACTAGTAGGCAATGAGCAGTACTTC.

V gene TRBV27 combines with J gene TRBJ2-4; D gene ambiguous. With the DNA end fitting TRBJ2-7 better, the J assignment may be wrong. Germline CDR1 and CDR2: MNHEY and SMNVEV (reference sequence). The CDR3 sequence is 14 residues long. CDR3 sequence reads: CASSPSAGTYEQYF. Written as DNA, the CDR3 is TGTGCCAGCAGTCCCTCAGCCGGAACCTACGAGCAGTACTTC.

About this clonotype: Its ends do not fully match the called genes, so a read error is possible. The V and J genes are TRBV29-1 and TRBJ2-7, with a possible D match to TRBD2 (5 bases). The CDR3 contains 13 residues. Germline V gives CDR1 SQVTM, CDR2 ANQGSEA. The DNA of the CDR3 is TGCGGCGTTGAAGGCGGGTCCTCCTACGAGCAGTACTTC. Its protein product is CGVEGGSSYEQYF.

This chain joins TRBV20-1 and TRBJ2-2, with D possibly being TRBD2 (6 bases). Germline V gene sequence: CDR1 DFQATT, CDR2 SNEGSKA (reference sequence). The CDR3 consists of 16 residues. V was pared by 0 bases and J by 3 bases, with 14 bases between. CDR3 nucleotides: TGCAGTGCTAGAGAGCGGGGTGGAGGGGACACCGGGGAGCTGTTTTTT. Translated: CSARERGGGDTGELFF.

This clonotype was counted between two and nine times. The chain uses TRBV6-2 or TRBV6-3 and TRBJ2-1; 16 bases are a match to TRBD2. J gave up 15 bases and V 6 bases, and 14 bases lay outside the gene matches. Germline CDR1 and CDR2: MNHEY and SVGEGT. The CDR3 runs to 16 residues. The CDR3, as DNA: TGTGCCAGCAGCGCTGCAGGGACTAGCGGGAGGGCCGTCCTGTTCTTC. This translates into CASSAAGTSGRAVLFF.

This clonotype occurred many times. The rearrangement uses TRBV7-2 and TRBJ2-6, with 7 bases fitting TRBD1. The germline V gene has CDR1 SGHTA and CDR2 FQGNSA. Germline trimming cut 3 bases from V and 2 bases from J; bases unmatched to any gene: 1. The CDR3 is 15 residues long. Here the CDR3 reads CASSFDRAGANVLTF. CDR3 nucleotide sequence: TGTGCCAGCAGCTTTGACAGGGCTGGGGCCAACGTCCTGACTTTC.

The V gene is TRBV10-3, the J gene TRBJ2-2; 7 bases match TRBD2. The CDR3 contains 18 residues. With 0 bases clipped from V and 0 bases from J, the junction kept 7 bases outside the gene matches. The V gene's germline CDR1 is ENHRY and CDR2 SYGVKD. The CDR3 region is CAISESGASGANTGELFF. Here the CDR3 DNA reads TGTGCCATCAGTGAGTCAGGTGCTAGCGGAGCGAACACCGGGGAGCTGTTTTTT.

The chain employs TRBV12-3 or TRBV12-4 and TRBJ2-6, with D unclear. Trimming removed 6 bases at V and 6 bases at J, with 9 bases between. This CDR3 is 13 amino acids long. Here the CDR3 DNA reads TGTGCCAGCAGCCCGTCGGTGGCCAACGTCCTGACTTTC. This encodes CASSPSVANVLTF.

This clonotype has just one count. The rearrangement joins TRBV2 to TRBJ2-1; TRBD2 matches 11 bases. Germline assignment: CDR1 SNHLY and CDR2 FYNNEI. V lost 4 bases and J lost 4; bases outside the gene matches: 3. This CDR3 is 15 amino acids long. CDR3 in amino acids: CASSGSSGRYNEQFF. The CDR3 DNA follows: TGTGCCAGCAGTGGTTCTAGCGGGAGGTACAATGAGCAGTTCTTC.

The rearrangement uses TRBV27 and TRBJ1-6, with a possible D match to TRBD1 (6 bases). The ends were cut back, 0 bases at V and 9 bases at J, with 9 bases in the middle. Looked up from germline, CDR1 is MNHEY and CDR2 is SMNVEV (reference sequence). The CDR3 has 14 residues. The CDR3 reads CASSLSKGVSPLHF. The CDR3 DNA reads as TGTGCCAGCAGTTTATCGAAGGGGGTTTCACCCCTCCACTTT.

This clonotype occurred a few times. The V gene is TRBV3-1, the J gene TRBJ2-1, with 12 bases identical to TRBD2. The germline V gene encodes CDR1 LGHDT and CDR2 YNNKEL (reference sequence). This CDR3 has 18 residues. The V and J ends lost 4 bases and 1 base, in that order; junction bases with no gene match: 8. The CDR3, as DNA: TGTGCCAGCAGCCCCCCCGCGACTAGCGGGAGTTCCTACAATGAGCAGTTCTTC. Amino acid sequence: CASSPPATSGSSYNEQFF.

The chain uses TRBV7-2 and TRBJ2-5, with 9 positions matching TRBD2. Germline trimming cut 4 bases from V and 1 base from J; bases unmatched to any gene: 7. The CDR3 extends over 16 amino acids. Germline V gene data show CDR1 as SGHTA and CDR2 as FQGNSA. The CDR3: CASSSEAGGLQETQYF. DNA for the CDR3: TGTGCCAGCAGCTCGGAAGCGGGGGGACTCCAAGAGACCCAGTACTTC. Based on the CDR3 plus reference TRBV7-2 and TRBJ2-5, the full variable domain is GAGVSQSPSNKVTEKGKDVELRCDPISGHTALYWYRQSLGQGLEFLIYFQGNSAPDKSGLPSDRFSAERTGGSVSTLTIQRTQQEDSAVYLCASSSEAGGLQETQYFGPGTRLLVL.

The chain carries TRBV12-3 or TRBV12-4 and TRBJ2-2; 9 bases agree with TRBD2. The trim removed 7 bases at V and 5 bases at J, leaving 8 bases unmatched. This CDR3 comprises 15 residues. In DNA form, the CDR3 reads TGTGCCAGCACGCTAGCGGGATACGAAACCGGGGAGCTGTTTTTT. The encoded protein is CASTLAGYETGELFF.

V usage is TRBV6-1 and J usage is TRBJ2-3; 7 nucleotides agree with TRBD2. This CDR3 has 15 amino acids. Unmatched junction bases numbered 11, after V lost 5 bases and J lost 6 bases. Germline CDR1 and CDR2: MNHNS and SASEGT. For the CDR3, the DNA is TGTGCCAGCAGTTTTCAAATGGCGGGAGAGGATACGCAGTATTTT. Translation: CASSFQMAGEDTQYF.